Detailed here is one TCR beta chain. Generated by immunoSEQ multiplex PCR, the TCRdb table keeps only in-frame clones and is missing some. Of some 230,000 clones listed, about 85% are singletons. The sample belongs to a study of blood T cell repertoires in COVID-19. The V gene lost 10 bases and the J gene lost 0 bases, with 15 bases spanning the gap. CDR3 length: 14 residues. Germline assignment: CDR1 ENHRY and CDR2 SYGVKD. The chain couples TRBV10-3 to TRBJ1-1; D remains unclear. The receptor's source is a woman aged 60-75 years who had recovered from COVID-19. The sample consisted of peripheral blood. Written as DNA, the CDR3 is TGTGCCACCTGGCAGGCCCCTATGAACACTGAAGCTTTCTTT. Its protein product is CATWQAPMNTEAFF.